Included here is one TCR beta chain sequence, with context. Its binding antigen is unknown. Base qualities are not at hand, and no much larger clone is one base apart. TCR CDR3 regions were amplified from genomic DNA by multiplex PCR using the deep immunoSEQ assay. Genomic DNA extracted from each cell subset was distributed evenly over all wells of several immunoSEQ 96-well plates, and each plate served as one replicate. For sorted subsets, approximately 190 ng genomic DNA, equal to about 30,000 T cell genomes, was loaded into each replicate PCR. The purified libraries were quantified using a Qubit 3.0 fluorometer, sized with a Bioanalyzer 2100, and then quantified again using the KAPA Library Quantification kit. Every immunoSEQ 96-well plate was sequenced on a dedicated single-read 150-cycle Illumina NextSeq 550 flow cell. As for the authors' bioinformatics: Because the immunoSEQ output included only junctional sequences and no quality scores, the filtering could not be the same as the filtering used for full-length reads. Sequences were annotated with PyIR, a Python wrapper for IgBLAST v1.9, using IMGT germline references to assign V/J genes and CDR3. Reads were filtered out if the reads had weak V/J assignments (E-value above 1e-6), no CDR3, stop codons, out-of-frame junctions, or ambiguous translated residues. V3J clonotypes were defined as sequences sharing the same inferred V gene, J gene, and CDR3 amino acid sequence. Percentage overlap between repertoires was calculated by dividing the number of shared unique clonotypes by the size of the smaller repertoire. Richness of each repertoire was evaluated using RTK rarefaction, the Chao1 estimator, and Recon v2.1 estimates of unobserved clonotypes. Generation probabilities were computed with OLGA for all TCRbeta clonotypes obtained by the gDNA method from several donors. This immuneACCESS table, as held by TCRdb, lists in-frame sequences with V and J called but not all clones. Of the missing ones, under half trace to an unresolved V gene in checked studies; the others have no known cause. The V and J calls and clone size were taken over from that table, and D and trimming were inferred from the DNA. This sample holds roughly 500,000 clones; around 95% were observed only once. The ten largest clones capture about 0.064% of the sample.

This sample stems from a study of shared clonotypes between healthy human individuals (dated by TCRdb to 2018 to 2021). For the study in its entirety: The cohort comprised a couple of women and three men aged 18 to 49 years. For each donor, CD4 naive and CD4 memory were each given three plates, CD8 naive was given two plates, and CD8 memory was given one plate. Blood TCR repertoires of a handful of healthy adults were deeply sequenced to estimate repertoire size and the extent of clonotype sharing between individuals. Different laboratories and diverse techniques were used to prepare libraries and sequence TCR repertoires, to increase sequencing depth and limit assay-specific biases. Each donor's leukapheresis produced roughly between roughly 0.94 and 9.5 billion PBMCs.

Sequences SGHTS (CDR1) and YDEGEE (CDR2) are obtained from the germline V gene. V gives up 0 bases and J gives up 0 bases, and the segment between their germline ends measures 10 bases. Reading from cysteine to phenylalanine, the CDR3 counts 16 amino acids. Only CDR3 DNA remains: 48 bases, in frame from the first base. The donors were healthy, HIV-negative adults who had no recently reported acute infections or vaccinations. All donors were Caucasian adults living in Nashville, Tennessee, USA. CD4+ T cells were enriched through magnetic negative selection, after which naive cells were positively selected on CD45RA and the remaining negative fraction served as the memory subset. Blood was obtained by leukapheresis, after which PBMCs were separated by Ficoll-Histopaque density gradient centrifugation and cryopreserved in liquid nitrogen vapor phase. Purity and quantity of every magnetically sorted T cell population were checked by analytical flow cytometry. Genomic DNA was isolated from each sorted fraction and quantified by UV absorbance on a Nanodrop 2000c.

The paper as a whole reports these results and caveats: Sampling was restricted to blood, and TCR repertoires in tissues likely differ from the TCR repertoires found in blood. Clonotypes shared by all four sorted-subset donors showed higher generation probabilities than non-shared clonotypes. Naive subsets generally had larger estimated clonotype richness than memory subsets did. Rarefaction of sorted-subset datasets indicated incomplete sequencing despite the large sequencing depth. The genetic and exposure-history diversity represented was limited by the small number of donors. Pairwise subsampling led to the expectation that sequencing depth would affect the degree of clonotype sharing among donors. When a handful of donors were compared, the shared fraction of clonotypes was about 5.5% for naive CD4, approximately 3.5% for naive CD8, 2% to 2.5% for memory CD4, and less than 0.45% for memory CD8.

The sequence came from a woman aged 25 to 39 in good health. This sequence uses TRBV5-8 and TRBJ1-3, with no confident D gene call. The sequenced material came from naive CD4+ T cells sorted from blood. This specimen's cell subset or site label, per the study, means: CD45RA+ positively selected. The CDR3 corresponds to CASSLEVLSSGNTIYF. The DNA sequence is TGTGCCAGCAGCTTGGAAGTCCTTAGCTCTGGAAACACCATATATTTT.